These 28 T cell receptor beta chains share one sample of origin, sequenced in a study of blood T cell repertoires in COVID-19. TCRdb's copy holds only in-frame clones and misses some; the assay was immunoSEQ multiplex PCR. The sample shows 200,000 or so clones, 92% of them seen only once. What was sequenced was peripheral blood. Receptor source: a man aged 60 to 75 with COVID-19, enrolled during active disease.

This clone was found a few times. The gene calls are TRBV9 and TRBJ2-5, with 7 bases identical to TRBD1. The V gene's germline CDR1 is SGDLS and CDR2 YYNGEE. The CDR3 has 14 amino acids. V was pared by 3 bases and J by 2 bases, with 4 bases of the junction left unmatched. CDR3 loop: CASSGSGGQETQYF. CDR3 nucleotide sequence: TGTGCCAGCAGCGGATCAGGGGGTCAAGAGACCCAGTACTTC.

The rearrangement links TRBV27 to TRBJ1-1, with 8 nucleotides matching TRBD1. The junction had 4 bases not matched to a gene; V was cut back by 4 bases and J by 3 bases. This CDR3 region has 14 residues. Germline assignment: CDR1 MNHEY and CDR2 SMNVEV (reference sequence). The CDR3 nucleotides are TGTGCCAGCAGTTCCCAGGGGGCCCACACTGAAGCTTTCTTT. Protein product: CASSSQGAHTEAFF.

The chain couples TRBV3-1 (or the pseudogene TRBV3-2) to TRBJ1-1, with D unclear. Germline assignment: CDR1 LGHDT and CDR2 YNNKEL (reference sequence). The CDR3 loop spans 14 amino acids. The V gene lost 3 bases and the J gene lost 1 base, with 9 bases spanning the gap. CDR3 DNA: TGTGCCAGCAGCCAGGCCACCTCGAACACTGAAGCTTTCTTT. It specifies CASSQATSNTEAFF.

The V gene is TRBV19, the J gene TRBJ1-2; 8 nucleotides agree with TRBD1. The CDR3 is 15 amino acids. Germline V gene data show CDR1 as LNHDA and CDR2 as SQIVND (reference sequence). Unmatched junction bases numbered 8, after V lost 6 bases and J lost 2 bases. The CDR3 protein is CASSPGQGGNYGYTF. In nucleotides, the CDR3 is TGTGCCAGTAGCCCAGGACAGGGAGGGAACTATGGCTACACCTTC.

This sequence joins TRBV2 and TRBJ1-4; TRBD1 is a possible D gene (5 bases). The V end was cut by 6 bases, the J end by 0 bases, with 11 bases between. The CDR3 spans 15 residues. Germline CDR1 and CDR2: SNHLY and FYNNEI. The CDR3 nucleotides are TGTGCCAGCAGCCCAGGGTCGTCAACTAATGAAAAACTGTTTTTT. Translation gives CASSPGSSTNEKLFF.

The chain combines TRBV4-2 with TRBJ2-7; TRBD1 agrees at 8 bases. Per the germline V gene, CDR1 is LGHNA and CDR2 is YNFKEQ. The CDR3 runs 15 residues. The V and J ends lost 0 bases and 6 bases, in that order; junction bases with no gene match: 7. CDR3: CASSQEAQGASEQYF. The DNA of the CDR3 is TGTGCCAGCAGCCAAGAAGCCCAGGGGGCGAGCGAGCAGTACTTC.

J is TRBJ2-3 and V is TRBV30; D not resolved. V was cut by 2 bases and J by 4 bases, with 16 bases left in between. The CDR3 is 15 amino acids. Per germline, CDR1 GTSNPN and CDR2 SVGIG (reference sequence). Here the CDR3 DNA reads TGTGCCTGGAGTAAATCTGGTCACAATTCAGATACGCAGTATTTT. It specifies CAWSKSGHNSDTQYF.

The rearrangement links TRBV6-6 to TRBJ1-1; tentative D call: TRBD1 (6 bases). CDR3 length equals 17 residues. V gave up 5 bases and J gave up 3 bases, with 22 bases separating them. Germline CDR1 MNHNY, CDR2 SVGAGI (reference sequence). The CDR3: CASSRRVRWGRDTEAFF. Written as DNA, the CDR3 is TGTGCCAGCAGTCGGAGGGTCCGGTGGGGGCGAGACACTGAAGCTTTCTTT.

The V gene is TRBV5-4, the J gene TRBJ2-3, with 7 bases aligning to TRBD2. V trimming: 0 bases; J trimming: 5 bases; junction bases outside the gene matches: 12. The CDR3 totals 17 residues. Germline CDR1 and CDR2: SGHNT and YYREEE (reference sequence). This CDR3 is CASSLGSGGRRGDTQYF. Written as DNA, the CDR3 is TGTGCCAGCAGCTTGGGGTCCGGCGGGAGACGAGGAGATACGCAGTATTTT.

This chain connects TRBV10-2 to TRBJ2-5; possible D gene TRBD2, 5 bases. The CDR3 runs to 15 residues. Germline CDR1 reads WSHSY; CDR2 reads SAAADI. V was shortened by 3 bases and J by 1 base, with 12 bases between the two germline ends. The CDR3, as DNA: TGCGCCAGCAGTGACTCGGGGATGCCCCAAGAGACCCAGTACTTC. Its protein product is CASSDSGMPQETQYF.

This clone was seen just once. This chain uses TRBV18 with TRBJ1-1; D is undetermined. CDR1 KGHSH and CDR2 LQKENI come from the germline V gene. With 1 base removed from V and 1 base from J, the gap between germline ends came to 7 bases. The CDR3 consists of 14 residues. This chain's CDR3 is CASSPREGNTEAFF. The CDR3 DNA is TGTGCCAGCTCACCACGGGAGGGGAACACTGAAGCTTTCTTT.

V usage is TRBV4-3 and J usage is TRBJ2-3; D is undetermined. The V end was cut by 0 bases, the J end by 6 bases, with 10 bases between. CDR1 is LGHNA and CDR2 is YSLEER in the germline V gene. The CDR3 runs 14 residues. CDR3 nucleotides: TGCGCCAGCAGCCAAGAAACGGTCGGGGATACGCAGTATTTT. Translated, it gives CASSQETVGDTQYF.

As DNA, the CDR3 is TGTGCCAGCAGCCATCGGGAAAACTATGGCTACACCTTC. Residues: CASSHRENYGYTF. This chain connects TRBV4-2 to TRBJ1-2; the D is unclear. The CDR3 extends over 13 amino acids. Germline V gene sequence: CDR1 LGHNA, CDR2 YNFKEQ. V dropped 3 bases and J dropped 2 bases, with 7 bases sitting between them.

The chain recombines TRBV4-1 with TRBJ2-1, with TRBD1 matching over 9 bases. Trimming cost V 0 bases and J 9 bases; bases outside gene matches: 9. Germline lookup yields CDR1 MGHRA and CDR2 YSYEKL. This CDR3 spans 16 amino acids. This chain's CDR3 is CASSQEAGTGRSEQFF. The DNA of the CDR3 is TGCGCCAGCAGCCAAGAGGCCGGGACAGGGCGTAGTGAGCAGTTCTTC.

This chain joins TRBV6-5 and TRBJ2-3; 9 bases match TRBD2. The CDR3 length is 15 residues. Germline-derived CDR1 and CDR2 are MNHEY and SVGAGI. J lost 0 bases, V lost 6 bases, and 4 bases had no gene match. CDR3: CASSLTSGSTDTQYF. The CDR3 nucleotides read TGTGCCAGCAGCCTGACTAGCGGAAGCACAGATACGCAGTATTTT.

The V and J genes are TRBV27 and TRBJ2-1; 9 bases align to TRBD2. The CDR3 covers 16 residues. The V segment lost 4 bases and the J segment 9 bases; nucleotides outside the gene matches: 13. The germline gives CDR1 MNHEY, CDR2 SMNVEV (reference sequence). In nucleotides, the CDR3 is TGTGCCAGCAGTTCCCTAGCGGGGCCAACGGGTCTTGAGCAGTTCTTC. Its translation: CASSSLAGPTGLEQFF.

The rearrangement uses TRBV19 and TRBJ2-1; 8 positions agree with TRBD1. The CDR3 runs 14 residues. V gave up 3 bases and J gave up 9 bases; unmatched junction bases: 7. Germline CDR1 is LNHDA and CDR2 is SQIVND (reference sequence). The CDR3 bases are TGTGCCAGTAGTATCAGGACAGGGTTGGTTGAGCAGTTCTTC. Translating gives CASSIRTGLVEQFF.

This rearrangement joins TRBV30 to TRBJ1-5; D is undetermined. Germline CDR1 GTSNPN, CDR2 SVGIG (reference sequence). The germline V and J ends were trimmed by 0 bases and 3 bases, with 9 bases remaining between them. CDR3 length: 14 amino acids. The CDR3 nucleotides are TGTGCCTGGAGTGTTAGCAGTAACAATCAGCCCCAGCATTTT. Translation gives CAWSVSSNNQPQHF.

This clone was recorded a few times. This rearrangement joins TRBV2 to TRBJ1-2; D is unclear. This CDR3 is built from 15 residues. The V end was cut by 4 bases, the J end by 4 bases, with 16 bases between. Germline V CDR1 and CDR2: SNHLY, FYNNEI. Here the CDR3 DNA reads TGTGCCAGCAGTGGTGGGCAGGCAATTTCCTATGGCTACACCTTC. As protein: CASSGGQAISYGYTF.

V and J are TRBV3-1 (or the pseudogene TRBV3-2) and TRBJ2-4, with 8 bases matching TRBD1. There are 15 residues in the CDR3. The junction had 2 bases not matched to a gene; V was cut back by 2 bases and J by 2 bases. Germline V CDR1 and CDR2: LGHDT, YNNKEL (reference sequence). The CDR3 region has the DNA TGTGCCAGCAGCCAACCAGGGGGCACCAAAAACATTCAGTACTTC. Translated, it gives CASSQPGGTKNIQYF.

CDR3 sequence: CASSASGKVSSYNEQFF. As DNA, the CDR3 is TGTGCCAGCAGCGCCTCAGGTAAGGTTAGCTCCTACAATGAGCAGTTCTTC. The chain is built from TRBV7-2 and TRBJ2-1; D remains ambiguous. This CDR3 has 17 amino acids. V lost 5 bases and J 0 bases, leaving 17 bases between the germline ends. Germline CDR1 is SGHTA and CDR2 is FQGNSA.

The rearrangement links TRBV27 to TRBJ2-1; 12 bases align to TRBD2. V lost 2 bases, J lost 8 bases, and 10 bases stayed unmatched. Germline CDR1 MNHEY, CDR2 SMNVEV (reference sequence). This CDR3 has 17 amino acids. The CDR3 reads CASSLLQTSGSSHEQFF. The CDR3 DNA reads TGTGCCAGCAGTTTACTCCAGACTAGCGGGAGTTCCCATGAGCAGTTCTTC.

This chain joins TRBV24-1 and TRBJ1-5; 9 positions agree with TRBD1. Trimming cost V 7 bases and J 4 bases; bases outside gene matches: 4. CDR3 length: 14 residues. Germline assignment: CDR1 KGHDR and CDR2 SFDVKD. The CDR3 bases are TGTGCCACCAGCGGGACAGGGAGGAATCAGCCCCAGCATTTT. Its translation is CATSGTGRNQPQHF.

V gene TRBV3-1 (or the pseudogene TRBV3-2) combines with J gene TRBJ1-5; 11 positions agree with TRBD1. In germline, CDR1 is LGHDT, CDR2 YNNKEL (reference sequence). The CDR3 extends over 17 amino acids. V trimming: 4 bases; J trimming: 6 bases; junction bases outside the gene matches: 11. DNA for the CDR3: TGTGCCAGCAGCCTGCGGGACAGGGGGACGGTTAGTCAGCCCCAGCATTTT. As protein: CASSLRDRGTVSQPQHF.

The chain employs TRBV3-1 (or the pseudogene TRBV3-2) and TRBJ1-3; 7 bases are shared with TRBD1. This CDR3 has 16 residues. With 4 bases clipped from V and 0 bases from J, the junction kept 6 bases outside the gene matches. CDR1 is LGHDT, CDR2 YNNKEL, per germline (reference sequence). The CDR3 is CASSPRDRVSGNTIYF. The CDR3 DNA follows: TGTGCCAGCAGCCCTCGGGACAGAGTCTCTGGAAACACCATATATTTT.

The chain carries TRBV10-3 and TRBJ1-1; the match to TRBD1 covers 8 bases. V gave up 5 bases and J gave up 1 base; unmatched junction bases: 6. CDR3 length: 15 residues. Germline CDR1 ENHRY, CDR2 SYGVKD. The CDR3 nucleotides read TGTGCCATCAGTCAACGGACAGGGAAGAACACTGAAGCTTTCTTT. Encoded protein: CAISQRTGKNTEAFF.

V and J are TRBV5-1 and TRBJ2-3, with TRBD1 matching 7 bases. The CDR3 extends over 17 amino acids. Germline values: CDR1 SGHRS, CDR2 YFSETQ. V gave up 0 bases and J gave up 2 bases; unmatched junction bases: 9. The CDR3 reads CASSLEGTRGITDTQYF. CDR3 sequence (DNA): TGCGCCAGCAGCTTGGAAGGGACCAGGGGGATCACAGATACGCAGTATTTT.

The chain recombines TRBV12-5 with TRBJ2-1; 7 nucleotides align to TRBD2. Germline lookup yields CDR1 LGHNT and CDR2 FRNRAP. This CDR3 comprises 19 residues. Trimming at V came to 1 base and at J to 2 bases, leaving 14 bases not matched to a gene. In DNA, the CDR3 is TGTGCTAGTGGTTTGGCCCCAAGGGAGGGGTCAGGTCCCTACAATGAGCAGTTCTTC. Its protein is CASGLAPREGSGPYNEQFF.